Each of the 23 T cell receptor beta chains below was sequenced from the same sample in a study of B cell selection in AIRE deficiency (dated by TCRdb to between 2018 and 2021). For sorting, conventional CD4 T cells were defined as CD4+CD127+ cells. The library relied on the immunoSEQ multiplex PCR assay. TCRdb mirrors the immuneACCESS table, restricted to in-frame sequences. Some clones are absent from its copies; in checked studies, under half trace to an unresolved V gene, and the reason for the others is unknown. The sample has roughly 23,000 clones on record, 95% to 98% of them singletons. The ten largest clones represent around 0.17% of the sample. Source material: conventional CD4+ T cells sorted from PBMCs. These TCRs come from a human donor with AIRE deficiency.

J is TRBJ2-3 and V is TRBV9; 8 bases agree with TRBD2. From germline, CDR1 is SGDLS and CDR2 YYNGEE. The length of the CDR3 is 16 residues. The V and J ends lost 0 bases and 2 bases, in that order; junction bases with no gene match: 5. CDR3 DNA sequence: TGTGCCAGCAGCGTAGTAGCGGGACTGTACACAGATACGCAGTATTTT. This codes for CASSVVAGLYTDTQYF.

In the case of this clone: Its ends do not fully match the called genes, so a read error is possible. This chain joins TRBV7-7 and TRBJ2-3; 13 bases map to TRBD2. CDR3 size: 16 residues. The germline V gene encodes CDR1 SSHAT and CDR2 FNYEAQ (reference sequence). CDR3 in DNA: TGTGCTAGCAGCCAAGGACTAGCGGGAGAGGCGGATACGCAGTATTTT. It yields the protein CASSQGLAGEADTQYF.

The CDR3 DNA is TGCAGTGCTAGATATGGAGATACGCAGTATTTT. Protein: CSARYGDTQYF. This chain connects TRBV20-1 to TRBJ2-3; D is uncertain. From germline, CDR1 is DFQATT and CDR2 SNEGSKA (reference sequence). V was cut by 2 bases and J by 5 bases, with 5 bases left in between. The CDR3 runs to 11 residues.

The chain combines TRBV28 with TRBJ2-3; 8 bases match TRBD2. V was clipped by 6 bases and J by 1 base; unmatched bases: 18. Germline loops: CDR1 MDHEN, CDR2 SYDVKM. The CDR3 sequence is 19 residues long. CDR3 nucleotides: TGTGCCAGCAGACGCGGGACTAGGGTTAGAACTATTGGCACAGATACGCAGTATTTT. Its translation: CASRRGTRVRTIGTDTQYF.

This clone was seen a single time. The chain employs TRBV30 and TRBJ2-3, with TRBD2 as a possible D gene (5 bases). This CDR3 is built from 12 residues. CDR1 and CDR2 (germline): GTSNPN, SVGIG (reference sequence). Deletions cut 6 bases from V and 3 bases from J, with 10 bases between. The CDR3 nucleotides read TGTGCCTGCTCCCCGGGGACAGATACGCAGTATTTT. Amino acid sequence: CACSPGTDTQYF.

The rearrangement joins TRBV6-1 to TRBJ1-2; 7 bases fit TRBD1. CDR1 MNHNS and CDR2 SASEGT come from the germline V gene. Trimming removed 3 bases from V and 5 bases from J; junction bases left unmatched: 9. The CDR3 consists of 15 residues. The CDR3 here is CASSDPGTAIYGYTF. CDR3 nucleotide sequence: TGTGCCAGCAGTGACCCCGGGACAGCCATATATGGCTACACCTTC.

The rearrangement uses TRBV6-5 and TRBJ2-7; 7 positions agree with TRBD1. V shed 5 bases, J shed 1 base, and the junction held 8 bases outside the gene matches. CDR1 and CDR2 (germline): MNHEY, SVGAGI. CDR3 size: 15 residues. The CDR3 here is CASSADSGQSYEQYF. The CDR3 DNA reads as TGTGCCAGCAGTGCCGATTCGGGACAGTCCTACGAGCAGTACTTC.

The chain links TRBV18 to TRBJ2-7, with no clear D. Germline CDR1 and CDR2: KGHSH and LQKENI. This CDR3 spans 14 amino acids. Trimming cost V 2 bases and J 3 bases, with 11 bases left between them. The CDR3, as DNA: TGTGCCAGCTCACCAGGGGAAGCGAACTACGAGCAGTACTTC. It is translated as CASSPGEANYEQYF.

This chain links TRBV4-1 with TRBJ1-2; D gene unclear. Germline CDR1 is MGHRA and CDR2 is YSYEKL. The CDR3 has 17 amino acids. Deletions cut 1 base from V and 1 base from J, with 16 bases between. CDR3 coding DNA: TGCGCCAGCAGCCAAGGGGGTACTCAGCCCTTTAACTATGGCTACACCTTC. Translating gives CASSQGGTQPFNYGYTF.

This chain connects TRBV2 to TRBJ2-7; TRBD1 agrees at 8 bases. Trimming at V came to 0 bases and at J to 5 bases, leaving 6 bases not matched to a gene. Germline CDR1 SNHLY, CDR2 FYNNEI. The CDR3 totals 15 residues. This chain's CDR3 is CASSEAPQGAHEQYF. The CDR3 DNA follows: TGTGCCAGCAGTGAAGCGCCCCAGGGGGCCCACGAGCAGTACTTC.

J is TRBJ2-1 and V is TRBV27, with TRBD2 identical over 9 bases. Germline trimming cut 6 bases from V and 2 bases from J; bases unmatched to any gene: 5. Germline V CDR1 and CDR2: MNHEY, SMNVEV (reference sequence). The length of the CDR3 is 15 residues. The CDR3 loop is CASRTLAGAYNEQFF. CDR3 nucleotides: TGTGCCAGCAGAACACTAGCGGGCGCCTACAATGAGCAGTTCTTC.

J is TRBJ2-1 and V is TRBV11-2; TRBD2 is a possible D gene (5 bases). V dropped 6 bases and J dropped 2 bases, with 14 bases sitting between them. The germline gives CDR1 SGHAT, CDR2 FQNNGV. The CDR3 runs 15 residues. The CDR3 DNA sequence: TGTGCCAGCAGTTCCGACTACCTAGCCTACAATGAGCAGTTCTTC. It translates to CASSSDYLAYNEQFF.

This rearrangement joins TRBV27 to TRBJ2-7, with unresolved D. The CDR3 covers 11 residues. CDR1 and CDR2 (germline): MNHEY, SMNVEV (reference sequence). Trimming shortened V by 5 bases and J by 2 bases, and 4 bases separated the two germline ends. The CDR3, as DNA: TGTGCCAGCAGTACCGCCTACGAGCAGTACTTC. Encoded protein: CASSTAYEQYF.

This chain joins TRBV2 and TRBJ1-1; D unresolved. V was pared by 6 bases and J by 4 bases, with 12 bases between. The CDR3 is made up of 13 amino acids. CDR1 is SNHLY, CDR2 FYNNEI, per germline. CDR3 nucleotide sequence: TGTGCCAGCAGCCTCGAGGCGGGCACTGAAGCTTTCTTT. Amino acids: CASSLEAGTEAFF.

The rearrangement joins TRBV29-1 to TRBJ2-3; D unresolved. V lost 2 bases, J lost 6 bases, and 15 bases lay in between. The germline CDR1 and CDR2 sequences are SQVTM and ANQGSEA. The CDR3 has 14 residues. CDR3 bases: TGCAGCGTTGAACTACTCCGGGTAGTGGATACGCAGTATTTT. It yields the protein CSVELLRVVDTQYF.

The sample holds one count of this clone. The chain has TRBV14 and TRBJ2-7, with D perhaps assigned TRBD1 or TRBD2 (5 bases each). Germline CDR1 and CDR2: SGHDN and FVKESK. The V end was cut by 1 base, the J end by 1 base, with 17 bases between. The CDR3 consists of 17 residues. Here the CDR3 reads CASSQVSPRGGSYEQYF. CDR3 bases: TGTGCCAGCAGCCAAGTCTCTCCCCGGGGCGGATCCTACGAGCAGTACTTC.

This clone showed up just once. V gene TRBV27 combines with J gene TRBJ1-4; no definite D call. This CDR3 spans 16 amino acids. The germline CDR1 and CDR2 sequences are MNHEY and SMNVEV (reference sequence). V was shortened by 1 base and J by 5 bases, with 14 bases between the two germline ends. CDR3 loop: CASSLFSGLRNEKLFF. CDR3 in DNA: TGTGCCAGCAGTTTATTCTCAGGACTACGCAATGAAAAACTGTTTTTT.

V usage is TRBV7-6 and J usage is TRBJ1-2; possibly TRBD1 for D (6 bases). There are 13 residues in the CDR3. CDR1 is SGHVS, CDR2 FNYEAQ, per germline. V lost 5 bases to trimming and J lost 6 bases, with 13 bases between them. In nucleotides, the CDR3 is TGTGCCAGCAGCCCCCAGGGGTCCCATGGCTACACCTTC. Its translation is CASSPQGSHGYTF.

This clone was detected once. The CDR3 protein is CASSPGEKLFF. DNA for the CDR3: TGTGCCAGCTCACCAGGTGAAAAACTGTTTTTT. V gene TRBV18 combines with J gene TRBJ1-4; D unresolved. V lost 2 bases and J 7 bases, leaving 2 bases between the germline ends. The germline V gene encodes CDR1 KGHSH and CDR2 LQKENI. The CDR3 is 11 residues long.

CDR3 DNA sequence: TGTGCCAGCAGTTCTCTAGGGGGGCGCGGGTACGAGCAGTACTTC. This encodes CASSSLGGRGYEQYF. The rearrangement joins TRBV6-6 to TRBJ2-7; D assignment may be TRBD1 or TRBD2 (6 bases each). The CDR3 covers 15 residues. The germline V gene has CDR1 MNHNY and CDR2 SVGAGI (reference sequence). Trimming stripped 4 bases from V and 4 bases from J, with 17 bases between.

V gene TRBV25-1 combines with J gene TRBJ2-5, with 8 bases that match TRBD2. This CDR3 has 16 residues. The germline gives CDR1 MGHDK, CDR2 SYGVNS. V shed 1 base and J 3 bases; nucleotides not matched to a gene: 7. CDR3 in amino acids: CASSEFGSGEKETQYF. The CDR3 DNA is TGTGCCAGCAGTGAATTTGGTAGCGGGGAAAAAGAGACCCAGTACTTC.

The chain is built from TRBV5-5 and TRBJ1-5, with D unresolved. Germline CDR1 SGHKS, CDR2 YYEKEE (reference sequence). The CDR3 extends over 14 amino acids. V was clipped by 2 bases and J by 2 bases, with 8 bases between them. CDR3 amino acids: CASSFYTGNQPQHF. DNA for the CDR3: TGTGCCAGCAGCTTTTACACGGGCAATCAGCCCCAGCATTTT.

This chain links TRBV7-8 with TRBJ2-7, with 8 bases aligning to TRBD2. The V gene end was trimmed by 2 bases and the J gene end by 3 bases; junction bases not matched to a gene: 9. Germline CDR1 reads SGHVS; CDR2 reads FQNEAQ. This CDR3 is built from 16 residues. CDR3 in amino acids: CASSLNAAGGSYEQYF. Written as DNA, the CDR3 is TGTGCCAGCAGCTTAAATGCTGCGGGAGGAAGCTACGAGCAGTACTTC.